This T cell receptor beta chain appears in the sequencing data of a study of neurological immune-mediated disorders. MiXCR, applied by TCRdb to the 5' RACE reads, yields one record per CDR3 protein. The sample consists of roughly 52,000 distinct CDR3 sequences, 3% to 4% of them appearing once. General study findings and limits: HTLV-1-associated myelopathy had the most TCR clonal expansion, while multiple sclerosis had the least, a level that fell below healthy controls. Phylogenetic grouping placed 18 of 34 multiple sclerosis patients' repertoires in one related-CDR3 cluster, a possible signature.

This clonotype showed up many times. Its antigen is as yet unknown. After removal of 3 bases from V and 8 bases from J, the junction contained 11 bases not matched to a gene. This CDR3 spans 15 amino acids. From germline, CDR1 is DFQATT and CDR2 SNEGSKA (reference sequence). Source material: CD4+ T cells from blood. The chain couples TRBV20-1 to TRBJ1-4; the match to TRBD1 covers 8 bases. The sequence derives from a woman in her thirties or forties with multiple sclerosis. The CDR3 bases are TGCAGTGCTAGGGACCCAGGGGGCGTAGGGGAAAAACTGTTTTTT. This sequence encodes CSARDPGGVGEKLFF.